A single sample gave rise to the 20 T cell receptor beta chains below, sequenced in a study of shared clonotypes between healthy human individuals. CD45RO-negative cells were positively selected for CCR7, leaving out terminally differentiated effector memory CD45RA+ cells. TCRdb's copy holds only in-frame clones and misses some; the assay was immunoSEQ multiplex PCR. The table has about 590,000 clones, over 95% seen once. Sequenced material: naive CD8+ T cells sorted from blood. All receptors come from a woman under 40 in good health.

The rearrangement uses TRBV19 and TRBJ2-7; the D call may be TRBD1 or TRBD2 (5 bases each). Trimming stripped 5 bases from V and 0 bases from J, with 11 bases between. CDR1 LNHDA and CDR2 SQIVND come from the germline V gene (reference sequence). The CDR3 runs to 14 residues. The CDR3 DNA sequence: TGTGCCAGTAGTTTCCGGGGCCACTCCTACGAGCAGTACTTC. As protein: CASSFRGHSYEQYF.

The chain carries TRBV19 and TRBJ1-1; 10 nucleotides agree with TRBD1. There are 11 residues in the CDR3. Germline V gene data show CDR1 as LNHDA and CDR2 as SQIVND (reference sequence). The junction had 4 bases not matched to a gene; V was cut back by 7 bases and J by 11 bases. CDR3 sequence (DNA): TGTGCCAGTATGCGGACAGGGGGGGCTTTCTTT. Its protein product is CASMRTGGAFF.

The chain uses TRBV6-5 and TRBJ2-5; D possibly uses TRBD1 or TRBD2 (5 bases each). The CDR3 sequence is 14 residues long. With 3 bases removed from V and 4 bases from J, the gap between germline ends came to 12 bases. Germline V gene sequence: CDR1 MNHEY, CDR2 SVGAGI. CDR3 residues: CASSYGGTSETQYF. The CDR3 bases are TGTGCCAGCAGTTATGGGGGAACTTCAGAGACCCAGTACTTC.

A word on this clone: At one boundary the junction diverges from the germline segment, which might be a read error. V gene TRBV5-1 combines with J gene TRBJ2-7, with a weak D call TRBD2 (6 bases). The CDR3 has 13 residues. Germline CDR1 and CDR2: SGHRS and YFSETQ. The CDR3: CASSLAMGGERYF. CDR3 DNA: TGCGCCAGCAGCTTGGCCATGGGGGGAGAGCGGTACTTC.

The chain couples TRBV29-1 to TRBJ2-5; tentatively, D is TRBD2 (7 bases). Germline-derived CDR1 and CDR2 are SQVTM and ANQGSEA. The CDR3 covers 14 residues. V was cut by 3 bases and J by 1 base, with 12 bases left in between. CDR3 in DNA: TGCAGCGTTGAGGGGGGGCACCTCCAAGAGACCCAGTACTTC. It yields the protein CSVEGGHLQETQYF.

This clone has a handful of counts. This specimen includes other DNA sequences encoding the same CDR3. The chain employs TRBV4-1 and TRBJ1-2; no definite D call. This CDR3 has 15 amino acids. Deletions cut 0 bases from V and 1 base from J, with 9 bases between. The V gene's germline CDR1 is MGHRA and CDR2 YSYEKL. The chain's CDR3 is CASSQDPALNYGYTF. CDR3 nucleotide sequence: TGCGCCAGCAGCCAAGATCCGGCCCTTAACTATGGCTACACCTTC.

This clone appeared a single time. The chain has TRBV4-1 and TRBJ1-5; tentative D call: TRBD1 (5 bases). Germline values: CDR1 MGHRA, CDR2 YSYEKL. This CDR3 region has 16 residues. V lost 1 base, J lost 4 bases, and 14 bases lay in between. The CDR3 DNA follows: TGCGCCAGCAGCCAAGGCCAGGGATCGACAAATCAGCCCCAGCATTTT. Protein sequence: CASSQGQGSTNQPQHF.

This chain joins TRBV28 and TRBJ1-5, with a tentative D call TRBD1 (6 bases). V lost 4 bases, J lost 2 bases, and 12 bases lay in between. In germline, CDR1 is MDHEN, CDR2 SYDVKM. The CDR3 runs 15 residues. The DNA of the CDR3 is TGTGCCAGCAGTTACAGGGCCCGGGGCAATCAGCCCCAGCATTTT. Translating gives CASSYRARGNQPQHF.

The chain joins TRBV5-1 to TRBJ2-1; D might be TRBD1 (6 bases). The CDR3 runs to 14 residues. The ends were cut back, 0 bases at V and 6 bases at J, with 10 bases in the middle. In germline, CDR1 is SGHRS, CDR2 YFSETQ. CDR3 DNA sequence: TGCGCCAGCAGCTTGGGAAGGGGGAGCAATGAGCAGTTCTTC. Translation: CASSLGRGSNEQFF.

This chain joins TRBV7-8 and TRBJ2-1; D is unclear. CDR3 length: 17 residues. V was cut by 5 bases and J by 0 bases, with 17 bases left in between. Per germline, CDR1 SGHVS and CDR2 FQNEAQ. CDR3 nucleotides: TGTGCCAGCAGCCGACGTGGCTTCGGAAGCTCCTACAATGAGCAGTTCTTC. This codes for CASSRRGFGSSYNEQFF.

Regarding this clone: This sample also contains other DNA sequences that code for the same CDR3. The rearrangement joins TRBV27 to TRBJ1-1; 7 bases align to TRBD1. This CDR3 contains 15 residues. With V trimmed by 4 bases and J by 0 bases, 5 bases remained unmatched. Germline loops: CDR1 MNHEY, CDR2 SMNVEV (reference sequence). The CDR3 nucleotides are TGTGCCAGCAGTTCAAGGACAGGAGTGAACACTGAAGCTTTCTTT. This gives the protein CASSSRTGVNTEAFF.

The chain uses TRBV28 and TRBJ2-2, with 10 bases fitting TRBD2. This CDR3 has 16 residues. The V gene's germline CDR1 is MDHEN and CDR2 SYDVKM. The ends lost 7 bases at V and 3 bases at J; junction bases unmatched: 8. CDR3 protein: CASTVLAGVDTGELFF. The CDR3 region has the DNA TGTGCCAGCACCGTCCTAGCGGGAGTTGACACCGGGGAGCTGTTTTTT.

Points on this clone: Distinct nucleotide sequences in the sample also encode this CDR3. The rearrangement uses TRBV9 and TRBJ1-1; D not resolved. Germline V gene data show CDR1 as SGDLS and CDR2 as YYNGEE. The CDR3 contains 11 residues. V lost 4 bases to trimming and J lost 4 bases, with 5 bases between them. CDR3 amino acids: CASSPGTEAFF. Here the CDR3 DNA reads TGTGCCAGCAGCCCCGGCACTGAAGCTTTCTTT.

The rearrangement uses TRBV28 and TRBJ2-5; D not resolved. This CDR3 has 14 amino acids. Germline CDR1 reads MDHEN; CDR2 reads SYDVKM. V lost 6 bases, J lost 0 bases, and 11 bases lay in between. The CDR3 nucleotides read TGTGCCAGCAGAGGGCAGGTTGACCAAGAGACCCAGTACTTC. Protein sequence: CASRGQVDQETQYF.

This chain joins TRBV10-1 and TRBJ1-4; 7 bases match TRBD1. This CDR3 has 13 residues. V shed 7 bases, J shed 8 bases, and the junction held 7 bases outside the gene matches. Per the germline V gene, CDR1 is WNHNN and CDR2 is SYGVQD (reference sequence). The DNA for the CDR3 is TGCGCCAGCACCGACAGGGTAAAGGAAAAACTGTTTTTT. This sequence encodes CASTDRVKEKLFF.

The chain recombines TRBV27 with TRBJ1-1; maybe TRBD1 (5 bases). Trimming shortened V by 2 bases and J by 0 bases, and 13 bases separated the two germline ends. This CDR3 contains 16 residues. Germline V gives CDR1 MNHEY, CDR2 SMNVEV (reference sequence). CDR3 in DNA: TGTGCCAGCAGTTTAAGTGGGGACGGAATGAACACTGAAGCTTTCTTT. Residues: CASSLSGDGMNTEAFF.

The chain couples TRBV21-1 to TRBJ2-5; TRBD1, the table's D call, lacks a check against the DNA. TRBV21-1 is a pseudogene segment. This CDR3 has 17 residues. The CDR3: CASSKKGSGARQETQYF. The CDR3 DNA is TGTGCCAGCAGCAAAAAGGGGTCGGGCGCACGCCAAGAGACCCAGTACTTC.

The chain carries TRBV13 and TRBJ2-7; 8 bases line up with TRBD1. The CDR3 has 16 residues. V shed 4 bases and J 1 base; nucleotides not matched to a gene: 9. The germline gives CDR1 PRHDT, CDR2 FYEKMQ (reference sequence). DNA for the CDR3: TGTGCCAGCAGCTCGCCAGGGGGCAAGATTTCCTACGAGCAGTACTTC. This codes for CASSSPGGKISYEQYF.

This rearrangement joins TRBV25-1 to TRBJ2-5, with TRBD2 as a possible D gene (5 bases). TRBJ2-7 explains the end of the DNA better; the J call may be wrong. Germline V gene lookup returns CDR1 MGHDK and CDR2 SYGVNS. The CDR3 totals 12 residues. The CDR3 spells CASRTSSYEQYF. DNA for the CDR3: TGTGCCAGCAGAACTAGTTCTTACGAGCAGTACTTC.

This clone occurred once. DNA for the CDR3: TGTGCCAGCAGTTTATTCTTGCGGCAGAGGGCCTACAATGAGCAGTTCTTC. This sequence encodes CASSLFLRQRAYNEQFF. The chain combines TRBV28 with TRBJ2-1; D is possibly TRBD2 (5 bases). There are 17 residues in the CDR3. Germline V gene sequence: CDR1 MDHEN, CDR2 SYDVKM. Trimming shortened V by 1 base and J by 2 bases, and 15 bases separated the two germline ends.